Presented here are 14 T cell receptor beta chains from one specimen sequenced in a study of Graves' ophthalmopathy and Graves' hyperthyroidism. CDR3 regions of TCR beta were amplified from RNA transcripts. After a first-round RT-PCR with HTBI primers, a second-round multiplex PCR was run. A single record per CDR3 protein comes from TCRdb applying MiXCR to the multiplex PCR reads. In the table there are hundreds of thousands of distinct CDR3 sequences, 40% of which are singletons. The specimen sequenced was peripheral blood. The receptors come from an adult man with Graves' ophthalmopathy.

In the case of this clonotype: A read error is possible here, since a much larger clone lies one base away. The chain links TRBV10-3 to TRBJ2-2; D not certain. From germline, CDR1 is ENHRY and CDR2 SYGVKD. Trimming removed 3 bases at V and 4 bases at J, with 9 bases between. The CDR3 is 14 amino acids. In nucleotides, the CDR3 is TGTGCCATCAGTGACCGACCCAGCACCGGGGAGCTGTTTTTT. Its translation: CAISDRPSTGELFF.

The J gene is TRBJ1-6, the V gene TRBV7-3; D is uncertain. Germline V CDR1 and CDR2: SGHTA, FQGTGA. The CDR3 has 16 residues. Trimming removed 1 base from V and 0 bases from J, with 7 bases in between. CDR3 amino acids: CASSLSLSSYNSPLHF. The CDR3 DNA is TGTGCCAGCAGCTTAAGTTTGAGCTCCTATAATTCACCCCTCCACTTT. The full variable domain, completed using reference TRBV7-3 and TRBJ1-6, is GAGVSQTPSNKVTEKGKYVELRCDPISGHTALYWYRQSLGQGPEFLIYFQGTGAADDSGLPNDRFFAVRPEGSVSTLKIQRTERGDSAVYLCASSLSLSSYNSPLHFGNGTRLTVT.

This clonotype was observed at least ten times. CDR3 protein: CASSRQGSYGYTF. Here the CDR3 DNA reads TGTGCCAGCAGTCGACAGGGTAGCTATGGCTACACCTTC. This rearrangement joins TRBV12-3 or TRBV12-4 to TRBJ1-2, with TRBD1 identical over 7 bases. The junction had 4 bases not matched to a gene; V was cut back by 5 bases and J by 4 bases. The CDR3 spans 13 residues.

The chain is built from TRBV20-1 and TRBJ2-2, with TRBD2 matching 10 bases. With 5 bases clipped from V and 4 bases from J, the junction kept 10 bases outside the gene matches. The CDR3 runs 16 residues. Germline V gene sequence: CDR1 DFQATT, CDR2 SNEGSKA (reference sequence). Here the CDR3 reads CSAVSLAGVPTGELFF. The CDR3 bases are TGCAGTGCTGTTAGTCTAGCGGGAGTACCCACCGGGGAGCTGTTTTTT.

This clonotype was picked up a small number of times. In DNA form, the CDR3 reads TGTGCCAGCAGCTTAGGGCAGTCCACCTACGAGCAGTACTTC. Its protein is CASSLGQSTYEQYF. J is TRBJ2-7 and V is TRBV7-2; D call uncertain. The V end was cut by 1 base, the J end by 2 bases, with 9 bases between. The germline V gene encodes CDR1 SGHTA and CDR2 FQGNSA. The CDR3 extends over 14 amino acids.

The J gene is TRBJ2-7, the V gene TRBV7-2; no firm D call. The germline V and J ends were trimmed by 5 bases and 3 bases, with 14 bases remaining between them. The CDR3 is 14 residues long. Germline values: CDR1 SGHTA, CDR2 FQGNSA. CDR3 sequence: CASSLAGPLYEQYF. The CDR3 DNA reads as TGTGCCAGCAGCCTGGCCGGGCCTCTCTACGAGCAGTACTTC.

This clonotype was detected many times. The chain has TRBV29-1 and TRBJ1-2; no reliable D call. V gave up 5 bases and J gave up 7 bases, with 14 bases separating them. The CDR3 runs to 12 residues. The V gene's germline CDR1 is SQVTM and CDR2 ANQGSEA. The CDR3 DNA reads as TGCAGCGTTAGGGTCCCGAGTCGTGGCTACACCTTC. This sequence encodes CSVRVPSRGYTF.

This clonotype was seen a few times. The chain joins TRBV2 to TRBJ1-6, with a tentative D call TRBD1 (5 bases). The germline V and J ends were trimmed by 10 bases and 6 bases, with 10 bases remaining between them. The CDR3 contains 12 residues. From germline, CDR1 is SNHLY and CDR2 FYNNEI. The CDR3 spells CATVGGNSPLHF. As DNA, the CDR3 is TGTGCCACAGTGGGGGGTAATTCACCCCTCCACTTT.

The CDR3 coding sequence is TGTGCCAGCAAACCCATATTAGGAGGGACAGCCCAAGAGACCCAGTACTTC. Protein product: CASKPILGGTAQETQYF. This rearrangement joins TRBV2 to TRBJ2-5, with a weak D call TRBD1 (7 bases). The V gene lost 7 bases and the J gene lost 1 base, with 22 bases spanning the gap. The germline CDR1 and CDR2 sequences are SNHLY and FYNNEI. The CDR3 runs to 17 residues. The full variable domain, completed using reference TRBV2 and TRBJ2-5, is EPEVTQTPSHQVTQMGQEVILRCVPISNHLYFYWYRQILGQKVEFLVSFYNNEISEKSEIFDDQFSVERPDGSNFTLKIRSTKLEDSAMYFCASKPILGGTAQETQYFGPGTRLLVL.

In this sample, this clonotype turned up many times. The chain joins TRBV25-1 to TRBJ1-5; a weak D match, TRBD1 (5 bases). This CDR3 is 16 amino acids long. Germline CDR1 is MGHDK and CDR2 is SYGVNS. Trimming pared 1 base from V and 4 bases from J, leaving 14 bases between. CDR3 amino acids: CASSESHRDQNQPQHF. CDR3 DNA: TGTGCCAGCAGTGAATCTCATAGGGACCAAAATCAGCCCCAGCATTTT.

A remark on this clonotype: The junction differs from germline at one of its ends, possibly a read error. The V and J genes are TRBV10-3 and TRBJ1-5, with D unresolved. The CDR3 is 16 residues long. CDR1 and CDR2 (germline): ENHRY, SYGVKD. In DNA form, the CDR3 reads TGTGCCAGCAGTGAAACCTTTGACAAAAGCAATCAGCCCCAGCATTTT. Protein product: CASSETFDKSNQPQHF.

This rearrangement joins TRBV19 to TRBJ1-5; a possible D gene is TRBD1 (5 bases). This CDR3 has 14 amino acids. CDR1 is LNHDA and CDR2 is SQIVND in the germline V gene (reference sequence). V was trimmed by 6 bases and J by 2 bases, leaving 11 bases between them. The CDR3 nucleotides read TGTGCCAGTAGGATACCGGGGGGCAATCAGCCCCAGCATTTT. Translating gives CASRIPGGNQPQHF. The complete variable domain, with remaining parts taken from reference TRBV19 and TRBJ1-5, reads DGGITQSPKYLFRKEGQNVTLSCEQNLNHDAMYWYRQDPGQGLRLIYYSQIVNDFQKGDIAEGYSVSREKKESFPLTVTSAQKNPTAFYLCASRIPGGNQPQHFGDGTRLSIL.

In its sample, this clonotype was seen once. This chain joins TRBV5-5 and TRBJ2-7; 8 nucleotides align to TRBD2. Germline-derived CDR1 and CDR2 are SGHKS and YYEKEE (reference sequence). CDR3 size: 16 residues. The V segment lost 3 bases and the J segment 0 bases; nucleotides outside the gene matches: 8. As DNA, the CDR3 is TGTGCCAGCAGCTCACACTCGGGGGGGAGCTCCTACGAGCAGTACTTC. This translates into CASSSHSGGSSYEQYF.

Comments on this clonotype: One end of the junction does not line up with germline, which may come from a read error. The CDR3 loop is CATSTGQGTYERYF. The CDR3 DNA follows: TGTGCCACCAGCACGGGACAGGGGACCTACGAGCGGTACTTC. The chain couples TRBV15 to TRBJ2-7, with 10 bases aligning to TRBD1. CDR3 size: 14 residues. Germline V gives CDR1 LNHNV, CDR2 YYDKDF (reference sequence).